This TCR beta chain comes out of a study of cytomegalovirus exposure and HLA in healthy donors. Comment on this clone: What it recognizes is unknown.

The PCR ran on 60 Vbeta and 13 Jbeta primers. Measured with immunoSEQ multiplex PCR; TCRdb has only the in-frame clones, and not every one. The sample yields over 100,000 clones, 70% to 80% seen once. This CDR3 has 15 residues. The trim removed 6 bases at V and 6 bases at J, leaving 12 bases unmatched. Germline V gene lookup returns CDR1 LNHDA and CDR2 SQIVND (reference sequence). Study-wide points: Accounts indicate the classifier identified cytomegalovirus status with strong specificity and sensitivity. After further analysis at a later stage, 16,951 TCR beta sequences were associated with HLA alleles at 0.05 false discovery rate. Most TCR beta V segments were productive about 87% or about 30% of the time in an earlier analysis. Three chains linked to CMV were shown in vitro to be specific for CMV antigens.

The sequenced sample was PBMCs. J is TRBJ2-3 and V is TRBV19; 7 bases map to TRBD2. This TCR was recovered from a woman aged 18 to 35 in good health and CMV-seropositive. The CDR3 DNA reads as TGTGCCAGTAGGTCCGGGAGGTCATCAGCGGATACGCAGTATTTT. It translates to CASRSGRSSADTQYF.